A selection of T cell receptor beta chains follows, all from one sample in a study of T cell repertoires in cytomegalovirus infection. TCRdb called the reads again in MiXCR, with one record for every CDR3 protein. The sample carries 900,000 to 950,000 distinct CDR3 sequences, less than 35% recorded once. The antigens of these receptors remain unknown. Sequenced material: cultured CD8+ T cells from PBMCs, taken from culture after CMV antigen stimulation. The receptors come from a human donor in good health (CMV status not recorded). Some clones in this sample may be carry-over from other donors' samples. Both conserved end residues are part of each CDR3. D genes are given only for firm matches. The size entry is marked missing in some rows and otherwise reads once, few, many or a size class.

J,D,V,size,CDR3,DNA
TRBJ2-7,-,TRBV7-6,few,CASSPAVFSSYEQYF,TGTGCCAGCAGCCCGGCGGTATTTAGCTCCTACGAGCAGTACTTC
TRBJ1-1,-,TRBV12-5,few,CASGLNGNTEAFF,TGTGCTAGTGGTTTGAATGGTAACACTGAAGCTTTCTTT
TRBJ2-2,-,TRBV6-2/TRBV6-3,once,CASSYPGLNTGELFF,TGTGCCAGCAGTTATCCGGGACTCAACACCGGGGAGCTGTTTTTT
TRBJ1-2,-,TRBV7-2,-,CANRIPRLNLGYTF,TGTGCCAACAGAATCCCCAGGCTCAATCTTGGCTACACCTTC
TRBJ2-2,-,TRBV11-2,-,CASSKGDTGELFF,TGTGCCAGCAGCAAAGGGGACACCGGGGAGCTGTTTTTT
TRBJ1-2,TRBD1,TRBV28,few,CASSPGQGYPNYGYTF,TGTGCCAGCAGTCCGGGACAGGGATACCCTAACTATGGCTACACCTTC
TRBJ1-4,-,TRBV4-3,few,CASSQSPGARVNEKLFF,TGCGCCAGCAGCCAATCTCCGGGGGCGCGGGTTAATGAAAAACTGTTTTTT
TRBJ2-7,TRBD1,TRBV6-1,many,CASPTGFDEQYF,TGTGCCAGCCCGACAGGGTTCGACGAGCAGTACTTC
TRBJ2-3,TRBD2,TRBV4-1,few,CASSLRSSGGTDTQYF,TGCGCCAGCAGCCTCCGTAGTAGCGGGGGGACAGATACGCAGTATTTT
TRBJ1-2,TRBD1,TRBV10-3,-,CAIRRQGERANYGYTF,TGTGCCATCAGACGACAGGGGGAACGAGCTAACTATGGCTACACCTTC
TRBJ2-3,TRBD2,TRBV7-9,-,CVSSSRGRSTDTQYF,TGTGTCAGCAGCTCGCGGGGGAGGAGCACAGATACGCAGTATTTT
TRBJ1-1,TRBD1,TRBV2,-,CASSGTGGKTEAFF,TGTGCCAGCAGCGGGACAGGGGGCAAGACTGAAGCTTTCTTT
TRBJ1-1,TRBD1,TRBV10-3,-,CAIRGQGAGDTEAFF,TGTGCCATCAGGGGACAGGGGGCGGGGGACACTGAAGCTTTCTTT
TRBJ2-5,-,TRBV7-3,-,CASSLEGYGQQETQYF,TGTGCCAGCAGCTTAGAAGGGTACGGACAACAAGAGACCCAGTACTTC
TRBJ1-1,TRBD1,TRBV2,few,CASAQGVTEAFF,TGTGCCAGCGCACAGGGGGTAACTGAAGCTTTCTTT
TRBJ2-1,-,TRBV7-9,-,CASSYSGDFYNEQFF,TGTGCCAGCAGCTACTCGGGAGATTTCTACAATGAGCAGTTCTTC
TRBJ2-2,-,TRBV19,few,CASTSISGRGAPSGELFF,TGTGCCAGTACCTCCATATCGGGTCGGGGGGCACCCAGCGGGGAGCTGTTTTTT
TRBJ1-6,-,TRBV6-1,few,CASSDGVYLSSYNSPLHF,TGTGCCAGCAGCGACGGCGTTTATCTCAGCTCCTATAATTCACCCCTCCACTTT
TRBJ2-7,TRBD1,TRBV12-3/TRBV12-4,few,CASSLAGTGGYYEQYF,TGTGCCAGCAGTTTAGCCGGGACAGGGGGTTATTACGAGCAGTACTTC
TRBJ2-3,TRBD2,TRBV19,-,CASSMGVLAGSTDTQYF,TGTGCCAGTAGTATGGGGGTACTAGCGGGGAGCACAGATACGCAGTATTTT
TRBJ2-7,TRBD1,TRBV7-9,few,CASSLPRGQSSYEQYF,TGTGCCAGCAGCTTACCCAGGGGGCAAAGCTCCTACGAGCAGTACTTC
TRBJ2-1,TRBD2,TRBV20-1,-,CSARDILAGSYNEQFF,TGCAGTGCTAGAGATATACTAGCGGGGAGCTACAATGAGCAGTTCTTC
TRBJ2-7,-,TRBV6-1,-,CASKLYEQYF,TGTGCCAGCAAGCTCTACGAGCAGTACTTC
TRBJ1-4,TRBD1,TRBV7-6,many,CASSLGEDRDSWDEKLFF,TGTGCCAGCAGCTTAGGCGAGGACCGGGACAGTTGGGATGAAAAACTGTTTTTT
TRBJ1-5,-,TRBV20-1,-,CSARDFIADNQPQHF,TGCAGTGCTAGAGATTTTATTGCCGACAATCAGCCCCAGCATTTT
TRBJ2-1,TRBD2,TRBV7-8,many,CASSNSGASYNEQFF,TGTGCCAGCAGCAATAGCGGGGCGTCCTACAATGAGCAGTTCTTC
TRBJ2-1,-,TRBV6-5,few,CASSYHPNYYNEQFF,TGTGCCAGCAGTTACCACCCCAATTACTACAATGAGCAGTTCTTC
TRBJ1-1,-,TRBV29-1,-,CSAVGGKAFF,TGCAGCGCCGTCGGGGGGAAAGCTTTCTTT
TRBJ2-1,-,TRBV7-9,few,CASSLFMRYNEQFF,TGTGCCAGCAGCCTCTTTATGCGCTACAATGAGCAGTTCTTC
TRBJ1-2,-,TRBV28,-,CASRKGRTNYGYTF,TGTGCCAGCAGGAAGGGGCGCACTAACTATGGCTACACCTTC
TRBJ2-3,TRBD2,TRBV4-2,few,CASSQTGGITDTQYF,TGTGCCAGCAGCCAAACGGGGGGGATCACAGATACGCAGTATTTT
TRBJ2-1,-,TRBV2,few,CATLGYNEQFF,TGTGCCACCCTTGGGTACAATGAGCAGTTCTTC
TRBJ2-5,TRBD2,TRBV5-4,-,CASSLEPSGAYQETQYF,TGTGCCAGCAGCTTGGAGCCTAGCGGGGCGTACCAAGAGACCCAGTACTTC
TRBJ1-2,-,TRBV2,few,CASRVYGYTF,TGTGCCAGCAGAGTGTATGGCTACACCTTC
TRBJ2-1,TRBD1,TRBV27,few,CASSRGTGLIYEQFF,TGTGCCAGCAGCCGGGGGACAGGGTTGATTTACGAGCAGTTCTTC
TRBJ1-2,-,TRBV7-6,few,CASSEYQGRDYGYTF,TGTGCCAGCAGCGAATACCAGGGAAGGGACTATGGCTACACCTTC
TRBJ2-1,-,TRBV11-2,-,CASSFWGLYNEQFF,TGTGCCAGCAGCTTTTGGGGGCTCTACAATGAGCAGTTCTTC
TRBJ1-4,-,TRBV12-3/TRBV12-4,-,CANSLTPENEKLFF,TGTGCCAACAGTTTAACCCCAGAAAATGAAAAACTGTTTTTT
TRBJ2-5,-,TRBV5-4,few,CASSHTDSQETQYF,TGTGCCAGCAGCCACACGGACAGCCAAGAGACCCAGTACTTC
TRBJ2-7,TRBD1,TRBV2,few,CASRDPGQGTYEQYF,TGTGCCAGCAGGGATCCGGGACAGGGTACCTACGAGCAGTACTTC
TRBJ2-3,TRBD2,TRBV7-9,few,CASSSTLSGLAGRRSVDTQYF,TGTGCCAGCAGCTCTACCCTTTCTGGACTAGCGGGGCGGCGGTCGGTCGATACGCAGTATTTT
TRBJ1-3,TRBD1,TRBV2,-,CASSRRGPGNTIYF,TGTGCCAGCAGTCGCAGGGGGCCCGGAAACACCATATATTTT
TRBJ1-1,TRBD1,TRBV9,-,CASSALDRGTSEAFF,TGTGCCAGCAGCGCATTAGACAGGGGTACGTCTGAAGCTTTCTTT
TRBJ2-3,-,TRBV7-2,many,CASSLAVGFVDTQYF,TGTGCCAGCAGCTTAGCGGTTGGGTTTGTAGATACGCAGTATTTT
TRBJ2-5,-,TRBV12-3/TRBV12-4,-,CASSFTSQETQYF,TGTGCCAGCAGTTTCACCAGTCAAGAGACCCAGTACTTC
TRBJ1-2,-,TRBV7-8,few,CASSFLGGRIRNNYGYTF,TGTGCCAGCAGCTTTTTAGGGGGGCGTATACGAAATAACTATGGCTACACCTTC
TRBJ2-3,TRBD2,TRBV11-2,few,CASGLNGGDTDTQYF,TGTGCCAGCGGTCTGAACGGGGGGGACACAGATACGCAGTATTTT
TRBJ2-1,-,TRBV7-9,many,CASSPDNEQFF,TGTGCCAGCAGCCCAGACAATGAGCAGTTCTTC
TRBJ2-3,TRBD1,TRBV4-1,-,CASSHQGTGGFTDTQYF,TGCGCCAGCAGCCATCAAGGGACAGGGGGGTTCACAGATACGCAGTATTTT
TRBJ2-5,TRBD2,TRBV11-2,many,CASSGQAGWETQYF,TGTGCCAGCAGCGGTCAAGCGGGGTGGGAGACCCAGTACTTC
TRBJ2-1,-,TRBV11-2,-,CASSSVDEQFF,TGTGCCAGCAGCTCTGTCGATGAGCAGTTCTTC
TRBJ2-7,-,TRBV7-9,many,CASSFQGGSEQYF,TGTGCCAGCAGCTTTCAAGGGGGTAGCGAGCAGTACTTC